This T cell receptor (beta chain) was identified in a study of T cell responses to AZD1222 COVID-19 vaccine. Study outcomes and limitations: Just five to seven people given AZD1222 tested seropositive at baseline. Targeting of unmutated variant regions was reportedly seen in nearly half of spike-specific TCRs. Donors, mostly white British, included more females; clonal diversity was possibly underestimated. CD4 TCRs covered the whole spike, strongest at regions 160-218 and 743-854.

Profiling relied on immunoSEQ multiplex PCR, and the TCRdb table lists in-frame clones only, not all of them. The table lists some 150,000 clones, approximately 95% of them singletons. Trimming cost V 5 bases and J 2 bases; bases outside gene matches: 6. Germline lookup yields CDR1 MNHEY and CDR2 SMNVEV (reference sequence). This CDR3 has 14 residues. Worth noting for this clone: Its antigen remains unknown.

This clonotype was sampled from an adult in good health. This chain joins TRBV27 and TRBJ2-7, with 7 nucleotides matching TRBD2. Sequences were derived from peripheral blood, sampled on day 0 of MenACWY control vaccination. CDR3 nucleotide sequence: TGTGCCAGCAGTCCGGGGGGACGGACCTACGAGCAGTACTTC. It yields the protein CASSPGGRTYEQYF.